Presented here are 32 T cell receptor beta chains from one specimen sequenced in a study of CD8 T cells in Susac syndrome. When the RNA was reverse transcribed, random hexamers were used with an input of about 0.5 to 1 ug. TCRdb used MiXCR to reprocess the immunoSEQ multiplex PCR reads, holding one entry per CDR3 protein. The table shows about 150,000 distinct CDR3 sequences, with roughly 94% occurring only once. Material: CD8+ T cells from PBMCs. Receptor source: a human donor with multiple sclerosis.

This rearrangement joins TRBV30 to TRBJ1-3, with D perhaps TRBD1 (6 bases). Germline loops: CDR1 GTSNPN, CDR2 SVGIG (reference sequence). The CDR3 covers 13 residues. V was pared by 7 bases and J by 2 bases, with 12 bases between. Written as DNA, the CDR3 is TGTGCCTCTACAGGGATAGCTGGAAACACCATATATTTT. The encoded protein is CASTGIAGNTIYF.

The chain carries TRBV13 and TRBJ1-2; D unresolved. The length of the CDR3 is 14 residues. Trimming shortened V by 3 bases and J by 5 bases, and 13 bases separated the two germline ends. CDR1 and CDR2 (germline): PRHDT, FYEKMQ (reference sequence). DNA for the CDR3: TGTGCCAGCAGCTTCTTTGGGTCGGGGTATGGCTACACCTTC. Translating it yields CASSFFGSGYGYTF.

This chain connects TRBV5-1 to TRBJ2-7, with no clear D. The CDR3 contains 12 residues. Trimming pared 1 base from V and 6 bases from J, leaving 8 bases between. Germline lookup yields CDR1 SGHRS and CDR2 YFSETQ. The CDR3 bases are TGCGCCAGCAGCTTGAAGTTGGGCGAGCAGTACTTC. This sequence encodes CASSLKLGEQYF.

The genes are TRBV20-1 and TRBJ1-5; no clear D. This CDR3 is 16 amino acids long. V was cut by 6 bases and J by 0 bases, with 18 bases left in between. Germline CDR1 DFQATT, CDR2 SNEGSKA (reference sequence). The CDR3 coding sequence is TGCAGTGCCTACATGCAAGACCCCTATAGCAATCAGCCCCAGCATTTT. Translated, it gives CSAYMQDPYSNQPQHF.

The V call is TRBV7-9, the J call TRBJ2-1; D is undetermined. The CDR3 length is 11 residues. The V gene lost 3 bases and the J gene lost 7 bases, with 4 bases spanning the gap. Germline V gene data show CDR1 as SEHNR and CDR2 as FQNEAQ (reference sequence). The CDR3 DNA follows: TGTGCCAGCAGCTTTCGGAATGAGCAGTTCTTC. Its translation is CASSFRNEQFF.

The CDR3 DNA reads as TGTGCCAGCAGCCCGACAGGGACTGGGGCCAACGTCCTGACTTTC. It is translated as CASSPTGTGANVLTF. This rearrangement joins TRBV12-3 or TRBV12-4 to TRBJ2-6, with 7 bases aligning to TRBD1. V trimming: 6 bases; J trimming: 2 bases; junction bases outside the gene matches: 4. The CDR3 extends over 15 amino acids.

The chain employs TRBV7-9 and TRBJ2-5, with D hard to call. The CDR3 contains 11 residues. CDR1 SEHNR and CDR2 FQNEAQ come from the germline V gene (reference sequence). With 3 bases removed from V and 5 bases from J, the gap between germline ends came to 4 bases. For the CDR3, the DNA is TGTGCCAGCAGCTTGACGGAGACCCAGTACTTC. Its translation is CASSLTETQYF.

This chain links TRBV27 with TRBJ2-2; D unresolved. CDR3 length: 14 residues. Germline CDR1 and CDR2: MNHEY and SMNVEV (reference sequence). The V end was cut by 7 bases, the J end by 2 bases, with 11 bases between. CDR3 bases: TGTGCCAGCAATATTGTCGGAAACACCGGGGAGCTGTTTTTT. This gives the protein CASNIVGNTGELFF.

The chain couples TRBV9 to TRBJ2-3; TRBD2 might be the D (6 bases). This CDR3 comprises 15 residues. Trimming took 0 bases from V and 4 from J, leaving 12 bases between them. Per germline, CDR1 SGDLS and CDR2 YYNGEE. CDR3 amino acids: CASSVEDTSPDTQYF. CDR3 sequence (DNA): TGTGCCAGCAGCGTAGAGGATACTAGCCCAGATACGCAGTATTTT. Complete variable domain (other parts from reference TRBV9 and TRBJ2-3): DSGVTQTPKHLITATGQRVTLRCSPRSGDLSVYWYQQSLDQGLQFLIQYYNGEERAKGNILERFSAQQFPDLHSELNLSSLELGDSALYFCASSVEDTSPDTQYFGPGTRLTVL.

This clonotype was seen a single time. The CDR3, as DNA: TGTGCCAGCAGCTTGGGGGTATCCCAGGGTTCACCCCTCCACTTT. Translation: CASSLGVSQGSPLHF. The V call is TRBV5-6, the J call TRBJ1-6; possibly TRBD1 for D (5 bases). The V gene's germline CDR1 is SGHDT and CDR2 YYEEEE. This CDR3 is 15 amino acids long. The ends were cut back, 0 bases at V and 9 bases at J, with 13 bases in the middle.

The chain couples TRBV4-2 to TRBJ2-1; 13 nucleotides align to TRBD2. From germline, CDR1 is LGHNA and CDR2 YNFKEQ. The CDR3 runs to 15 residues. The ends lost 5 bases at V and 8 bases at J; junction bases unmatched: 6. The DNA of the CDR3 is TGTGCCAGCAGCGAAACTAGCGGGGGGGCCGATGAGCAGTTCTTC. Translated, it gives CASSETSGGADEQFF.

This chain connects TRBV4-1 to TRBJ2-2; 8 bases are shared with TRBD1. The germline V gene encodes CDR1 MGHRA and CDR2 YSYEKL. Germline trimming cut 1 base from V and 3 bases from J; bases unmatched to any gene: 7. The CDR3 covers 17 residues. The CDR3 sequence is CASSQVAGGAHTGELFF. DNA for the CDR3: TGCGCCAGCAGCCAAGTGGCAGGGGGCGCCCACACCGGGGAGCTGTTTTTT.

The chain carries TRBV20-1 and TRBJ2-5, with 11 bases lining up with TRBD2. The CDR3 has 16 amino acids. Germline V gene data show CDR1 as DFQATT and CDR2 as SNEGSKA (reference sequence). Unmatched junction bases numbered 17, after V lost 5 bases and J lost 9 bases. The CDR3 sequence is CSARPGLAAVRGAQYF. CDR3 bases: TGCAGTGCTCGACCGGGACTAGCGGCGGTGAGAGGGGCCCAGTACTTC.

The chain has TRBV2 and TRBJ2-5; possible D gene TRBD1, 6 bases. Per the germline V gene, CDR1 is SNHLY and CDR2 is FYNNEI. The CDR3 has 16 residues. V was cut by 7 bases and J by 4 bases, with 22 bases left in between. CDR3 amino acids: CASNYRTRGRGETQYF. DNA for the CDR3: TGTGCCAGCAATTATCGGACCAGGGGAAGGGGAGAGACCCAGTACTTC.

This CDR3 reads CASSSPTVPYEQYF. The CDR3, as DNA: TGTGCCAGCAGCTCCCCGACAGTCCCCTACGAGCAGTACTTC. This rearrangement joins TRBV7-9 to TRBJ2-7, with D maybe TRBD1 (5 bases). V lost 4 bases and J 2 bases, leaving 12 bases between the germline ends. CDR1 is SEHNR and CDR2 is FQNEAQ in the germline V gene (reference sequence). This CDR3 is built from 14 residues.

V is TRBV4-2 and J is TRBJ2-1; D is possibly TRBD1 (6 bases). The germline gives CDR1 LGHNA, CDR2 YNFKEQ. This CDR3 has 14 residues. The V gene lost 1 base and the J gene lost 7 bases, with 11 bases spanning the gap. For the CDR3, the DNA is TGTGCCAGCAGCCAAGCTCTGGGGGCGAATGAGCAGTTCTTC. It yields the protein CASSQALGANEQFF.

The V gene is TRBV2, the J gene TRBJ1-2; D remains ambiguous. The germline V gene encodes CDR1 SNHLY and CDR2 FYNNEI. V dropped 6 bases and J dropped 0 bases, with 11 bases sitting between them. The CDR3 loop spans 14 amino acids. The CDR3 DNA reads as TGTGCCAGCAGGGGCATTCCAGCTAACTATGGCTACACCTTC. Amino acids: CASRGIPANYGYTF.

This chain connects TRBV23-1 to TRBJ2-1; unclear D gene. TRBV23-1 is an ORF for which the function is uncertain. The length of the CDR3 is 16 residues. Deletions cut 2 bases from V and 0 bases from J, with 11 bases between. The CDR3 protein is CASSQIQPSSYNEQFF. The CDR3 DNA reads as TGCGCCAGCAGTCAAATTCAACCCAGCTCCTACAATGAGCAGTTCTTC.

The chain couples TRBV21-1 to TRBJ1-1. TRBV21-1 is annotated as a pseudogene. The CDR3 contains 14 residues. CDR3 sequence reads: CASSKQSRRTEAFF. The CDR3 coding sequence is TGTGCCAGCAGCAAACAGTCGAGGAGGACTGAAGCTTTCTTT.

The chain employs TRBV5-1 and TRBJ2-6, with D perhaps matching TRBD1 or TRBD2 (5 bases each). V was pared by 6 bases and J by 0 bases, with 16 bases between. Germline CDR1 is SGHRS and CDR2 is YFSETQ. CDR3 length: 17 residues. CDR3 region: CASTHSRDPSGANVLTF. CDR3 in DNA: TGCGCCAGCACCCACTCACGGGACCCCTCTGGGGCCAACGTCCTGACTTTC.

The chain couples TRBV7-9 to TRBJ1-5; D is unresolved. V was shortened by 4 bases and J by 9 bases, with 13 bases between the two germline ends. CDR3 size: 13 residues. Germline V gene lookup returns CDR1 SEHNR and CDR2 FQNEAQ (reference sequence). CDR3 coding DNA: TGTGCCAGCAGCTCCGATCCAGGTGGGCCCCAGCATTTT. Protein sequence: CASSSDPGGPQHF.

Only one count was recorded for this clonotype. The chain links TRBV2 to TRBJ2-4; no firm D call. In germline, CDR1 is SNHLY, CDR2 FYNNEI. This CDR3 comprises 16 residues. V was pared by 7 bases and J by 1 base, with 17 bases between. The CDR3 here is CASMATVGRAKNIQYF. The CDR3, as DNA: TGTGCCAGCATGGCGACGGTGGGTAGGGCCAAAAACATTCAGTACTTC.

This rearrangement joins TRBV6-5 to TRBJ1-1; no reliable D call. The V end lost 7 bases, the J end lost 0 bases, and 12 bases lay between the germline ends. CDR1 is MNHEY and CDR2 is SVGAGI in the germline V gene. The CDR3 has 14 amino acids. The chain's CDR3 is CASKKTPMNTEAFF. CDR3 in DNA: TGTGCCAGCAAAAAAACACCCATGAACACTGAAGCTTTCTTT.

This chain joins TRBV27 and TRBJ2-7; perhaps TRBD1 as D (6 bases). Germline CDR1 is MNHEY and CDR2 is SMNVEV (reference sequence). The ends were cut back, 3 bases at V and 6 bases at J, with 15 bases in the middle. CDR3 length: 14 residues. The CDR3 DNA is TGTGCCAGCAGTTTCCGATCGGGACAAGCCGAGCAGTACTTC. Its protein product is CASSFRSGQAEQYF.

The CDR3 reads CASPGRAGELFF. The CDR3 DNA sequence: TGTGCCAGCCCGGGTAGAGCGGGGGAGCTGTTTTTT. The rearrangement links TRBV7-9 to TRBJ2-2; D uncertain. CDR3 length: 12 amino acids. CDR1 is SEHNR and CDR2 is FQNEAQ in the germline V gene (reference sequence). V was shortened by 8 bases and J by 8 bases, with 12 bases between the two germline ends.

The chain links TRBV7-6 to TRBJ2-2; D is ambiguous. This CDR3 region has 14 residues. Between the trimmed V and J ends, which lost 1 base and 5 bases, there was a span of 8 bases. Germline values: CDR1 SGHVS, CDR2 FNYEAQ. CDR3 sequence (DNA): TGTGCCAGCAGCTTAGGATGGGGAACCGGGGAGCTGTTTTTT. Protein product: CASSLGWGTGELFF. Together with reference TRBV7-6 and TRBJ2-2, the CDR3 gives the full variable domain: GAGVSQSPRYKVTKRGQDVALRCDPISGHVSLYWYRQALGQGPEFLTYFNYEAQQDKSGLPNDRFSAERPEGSISTLTIQRTEQRDSAMYRCASSLGWGTGELFFGEGSRLTVL.

The chain combines TRBV27 with TRBJ2-1; tentatively, D is TRBD1 (5 bases). Germline-derived CDR1 and CDR2 are MNHEY and SMNVEV (reference sequence). The CDR3 is 15 residues long. V was trimmed by 2 bases and J by 8 bases, leaving 16 bases between them. Here the CDR3 reads CASSLVQGRVDEQFF. The DNA of the CDR3 is TGTGCCAGCAGTTTAGTCCAGGGTCGGGTTGATGAGCAGTTCTTC.

This sequence joins TRBV5-1 and TRBJ2-7; D may be TRBD1 or TRBD2 (5 bases each). The CDR3 covers 13 residues. V lost 0 bases, J lost 6 bases, and 10 bases lay in between. Germline V gene sequence: CDR1 SGHRS, CDR2 YFSETQ. CDR3 sequence reads: CASSLAAGSEQYF. In nucleotides, the CDR3 is TGCGCCAGCAGCTTGGCCGCAGGGAGCGAGCAGTACTTC.

V usage is TRBV5-4 and J usage is TRBJ2-7, with D possibly TRBD2 on 5 matching bases. The CDR3 spans 14 residues. Trimming took off 7 bases at V and 4 bases at J, with 18 bases between the two ends. Germline lookup yields CDR1 SGHNT and CDR2 YYREEE (reference sequence). DNA for the CDR3: TGTGCCAGCTCTTCCCGAGGACGGGAATACGAGCAGTACTTC. This codes for CASSSRGREYEQYF.

The genes are TRBV13 and TRBJ1-6; TRBD1 aligns across 10 bases. The CDR3 has 17 residues. V dropped 5 bases and J dropped 7; count of bases not matched to a gene: 11. Per the germline V gene, CDR1 is PRHDT and CDR2 is FYEKMQ (reference sequence). The CDR3 protein is CASSPRDRGRGNSPLHF. For the CDR3, the DNA is TGTGCCAGCAGCCCCCGGGACAGGGGAAGGGGCAATTCACCCCTCCACTTT.

This chain joins TRBV7-8 and TRBJ1-5; the match to TRBD1 covers 7 bases. This CDR3 has 15 amino acids. V lost 3 bases and J lost 7; bases outside the gene matches: 9. CDR1 SGHVS and CDR2 FQNEAQ come from the germline V gene. CDR3 sequence reads: CASSLTGQERQPQHF. The DNA of the CDR3 is TGTGCCAGCAGCTTGACAGGACAGGAACGACAGCCCCAGCATTTT.

The chain employs TRBV11-2 and TRBJ2-1; D remains unclear. V was cut by 4 bases and J by 10 bases, with 11 bases left in between. The CDR3 sequence is 12 residues long. Germline lookup yields CDR1 SGHAT and CDR2 FQNNGV. The CDR3 DNA sequence: TGTGCCAGCAGCTATGGCAGGCTCGAGCAGTTCTTC. Translating it yields CASSYGRLEQFF.